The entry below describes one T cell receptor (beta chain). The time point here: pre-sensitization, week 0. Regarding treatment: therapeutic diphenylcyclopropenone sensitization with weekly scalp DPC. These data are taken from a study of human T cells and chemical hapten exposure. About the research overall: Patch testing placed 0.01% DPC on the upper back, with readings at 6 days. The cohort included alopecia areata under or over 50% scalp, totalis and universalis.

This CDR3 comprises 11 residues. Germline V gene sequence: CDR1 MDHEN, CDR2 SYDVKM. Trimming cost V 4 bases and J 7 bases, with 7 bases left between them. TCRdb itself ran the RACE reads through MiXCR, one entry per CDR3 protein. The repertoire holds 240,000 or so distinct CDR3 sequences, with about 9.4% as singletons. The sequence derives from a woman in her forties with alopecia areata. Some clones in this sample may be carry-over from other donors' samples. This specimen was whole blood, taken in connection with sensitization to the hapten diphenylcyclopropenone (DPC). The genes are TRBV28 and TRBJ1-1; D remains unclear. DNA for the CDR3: TGTGCCAGCAGTTCGAGGGTTGAAGCTTTCTTT. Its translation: CASSSRVEAFF. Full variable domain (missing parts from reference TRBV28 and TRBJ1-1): DVKVTQSSRYLVKRTGEKVFLECVQDMDHENMFWYRQDPGLGLRLIYFSYDVKMKEKGDIPEGYSVSREKKERFSLILESASTNQTSMYLCASSSRVEAFFGQGTRLTVV.